The 17 T cell receptor beta chains below all came from one sample that was sequenced in a study of T-cell reconstitution after alpha-beta-depleted transplantation in children. The authors prepared the TCRbeta library with unique molecular identifiers. TCRdb processed the PCR reads anew with MiXCR; each CDR3 protein has one entry. Among about 400,000 distinct CDR3 sequences listed, approximately 20% were seen once. This sample comprised PBMCs from the stem cell graft donor, obtained from the stem cell graft. The receptors were sampled from a human donor who donated a stem cell graft to a child with acute myeloid leukemia.

This clonotype was recorded a few times. The J gene is TRBJ2-1, the V gene TRBV28; D unresolved. Germline values: CDR1 MDHEN, CDR2 SYDVKM. V was cut by 2 bases and J by 9 bases, with 17 bases left in between. This CDR3 is built from 15 residues. The CDR3 region is CASSLQERRFGEQFF. Here the CDR3 DNA reads TGTGCCAGCAGTTTACAGGAGCGACGGTTTGGTGAGCAGTTCTTC.

This clonotype has a handful of counts. This chain connects TRBV10-3 to TRBJ2-7; a possible D gene is TRBD1 (5 bases). The CDR3 spans 12 residues. From germline, CDR1 is ENHRY and CDR2 SYGVKD. Trimming took 2 bases from V and 5 from J, leaving 7 bases between them. The chain's CDR3 is CAISEGQDEQYF. The CDR3 DNA follows: TGTGCCATCAGTGAGGGACAAGACGAGCAGTACTTC.

The chain is built from TRBV20-1 and TRBJ2-7; D unresolved. The CDR3 is 10 residues long. V was pared by 6 bases and J by 2 bases, with 5 bases between. Germline CDR1 and CDR2: DFQATT and SNEGSKA (reference sequence). CDR3 in amino acids: CSADTYEQYF. CDR3 DNA: TGCAGTGCGGATACCTACGAGCAGTACTTC.

The genes are TRBV5-1 and TRBJ1-2; 7 nucleotides match TRBD1. V shed 4 bases, J shed 4 bases, and the junction held 7 bases outside the gene matches. Germline V gene sequence: CDR1 SGHRS, CDR2 YFSETQ. The length of the CDR3 is 14 residues. CDR3 residues: CASSTRQGGYGYTF. The CDR3 bases are TGCGCCAGCAGCACCCGACAGGGAGGCTATGGCTACACCTTC.

This clonotype came up many times. The chain uses TRBV29-1 and TRBJ1-3; D unresolved. Germline loops: CDR1 SQVTM, CDR2 ANQGSEA. Trimming stripped 2 bases from V and 5 bases from J, with 1 base between. The CDR3 loop spans 10 amino acids. The CDR3 DNA sequence: TGCAGCGTTGAACGAAACACCATATATTTT. Translated, it gives CSVERNTIYF.

This clonotype has ten or more counts. The chain has TRBV29-1 and TRBJ1-1; D is perhaps TRBD1 (6 bases). CDR3 length: 13 residues. Trimming cost V 4 bases and J 1 base, with 10 bases left between them. CDR1 is SQVTM, CDR2 ANQGSEA, per germline. The CDR3 region has the DNA TGCAGCGTTGGAAGGGGGGGGAACACTGAAGCTTTCTTT. This sequence encodes CSVGRGGNTEAFF.

The sample holds a few counts of this clonotype. The chain employs TRBV5-6 and TRBJ1-2; D may be TRBD1 (6 bases). Germline CDR1 is SGHDT and CDR2 is YYEEEE. The CDR3 loop spans 12 amino acids. V lost 6 bases, J lost 8 bases, and 14 bases lay in between. The CDR3 DNA sequence: TGTGCCAGCATGGAACAGGGTCACGGCTACACCTTC. Encoded protein: CASMEQGHGYTF. The full variable domain, in which reference TRBV5-6 and TRBJ1-2 provide the parts outside the CDR3, is DAGVTQSPTHLIKTRGQQVTLRCSPKSGHDTVSWYQQALGQGPQFIFQYYEEEERQRGNFPDRFSGHQFPNYSSELNVNALLLGDSALYLCASMEQGHGYTFGSGTRLTVV.

This clonotype was observed a handful of times. The chain employs TRBV12-3 or TRBV12-4 and TRBJ1-5; D gene unclear. V shed 4 bases and J shed 1 base, with 8 bases lying between them. The CDR3 has 14 residues. DNA for the CDR3: TGTGCCAGCAGTTCGGACTGGAGCAATCAGCCCCAGCATTTT. Translating it yields CASSSDWSNQPQHF.

The chain carries TRBV29-1 and TRBJ2-7; 8 bases are shared with TRBD1. Unmatched junction bases numbered 10, after V lost 7 bases and J lost 2 bases. The CDR3 has 14 residues. From germline, CDR1 is SQVTM and CDR2 ANQGSEA. The CDR3 nucleotides read TGCAGCGCCCAACTCGACAGGGGACCCTACGAGCAGTACTTC. Residues: CSAQLDRGPYEQYF.

This clonotype was seen ten or more times. This chain uses TRBV12-3 or TRBV12-4 with TRBJ2-1; tentatively, D is TRBD1 (6 bases). Trimming removed 3 bases from V and 2 bases from J, with 11 bases in between. This CDR3 region has 15 residues. The CDR3 region has the DNA TGTGCCAGCAGTTTTGAGACAGGTCCCTACAATGAGCAGTTCTTC. This encodes CASSFETGPYNEQFF.

This clonotype was counted a few times. The V call is TRBV20-1, the J call TRBJ2-7; 9 positions match TRBD1. This CDR3 comprises 17 residues. V lost 2 bases to trimming and J lost 3 bases; unmatched junction nucleotides: 14. Per germline, CDR1 DFQATT and CDR2 SNEGSKA (reference sequence). DNA of the CDR3: TGCAGTGCTAGATCTCTATTTTTGACAGGGGGAATCTACGAGCAGTACTTC. It translates to CSARSLFLTGGIYEQYF.

The sample holds a few counts of this clonotype. This chain links TRBV12-3 or TRBV12-4 with TRBJ2-7; D gene ambiguous. This CDR3 has 12 amino acids. Deletions cut 2 bases from V and 7 bases from J, with 9 bases between. The CDR3 DNA follows: TGTGCCAGCAGTTTATATGTGGGGGAGCAGTACTTC. This encodes CASSLYVGEQYF.

This rearrangement joins TRBV12-3 or TRBV12-4 to TRBJ2-3; TRBD2 might be the D (6 bases). CDR3 length: 17 residues. Trimming shortened V by 3 bases and J by 2 bases, and 18 bases separated the two germline ends. Written as DNA, the CDR3 is TGTGCCAGCAGTTTTGGGCCTGGCGGGATTAACACAGATACGCAGTATTTT. Protein sequence: CASSFGPGGINTDTQYF.

Only a few counts were recorded for this clonotype. This chain uses TRBV20-1 with TRBJ2-7, with D uncertain. The CDR3 loop spans 13 amino acids. Germline loops: CDR1 DFQATT, CDR2 SNEGSKA (reference sequence). V lost 0 bases, J lost 2 bases, and 8 bases lay in between. This CDR3 reads CSARDGSTYEQYF. DNA of the CDR3: TGCAGTGCTAGAGACGGCAGTACCTACGAGCAGTACTTC.

This clonotype was seen a handful of times. The chain carries TRBV29-1 and TRBJ2-1; 7 bases align to TRBD2. Germline V gives CDR1 SQVTM, CDR2 ANQGSEA. This CDR3 spans 15 amino acids. The junction had 10 bases not matched to a gene; V was cut back by 3 bases and J by 5 bases. The CDR3 spells CSVDSGAGVDNEQFF. DNA of the CDR3: TGCAGCGTTGATTCTGGGGCGGGAGTCGACAATGAGCAGTTCTTC.

The chain uses TRBV28 and TRBJ2-3; maybe TRBD1 (6 bases). CDR1 is MDHEN, CDR2 SYDVKM, per germline. Trimming shortened V by 3 bases and J by 0 bases, and 13 bases separated the two germline ends. The CDR3 runs to 16 residues. The CDR3 bases are TGTGCCAGCAGTTTCAGGCAGGGGATTAGCACAGATACGCAGTATTTT. Translated, it gives CASSFRQGISTDTQYF.

The V call is TRBV27, the J call TRBJ2-3, with D unclear. Germline loops: CDR1 MNHEY, CDR2 SMNVEV (reference sequence). The CDR3 totals 15 residues. V was shortened by 4 bases and J by 0 bases, with 11 bases between the two germline ends. As DNA, the CDR3 is TGTGCCAGCAGTTCCTCTGTCGGGAGCACAGATACGCAGTATTTT. Its protein is CASSSSVGSTDTQYF.